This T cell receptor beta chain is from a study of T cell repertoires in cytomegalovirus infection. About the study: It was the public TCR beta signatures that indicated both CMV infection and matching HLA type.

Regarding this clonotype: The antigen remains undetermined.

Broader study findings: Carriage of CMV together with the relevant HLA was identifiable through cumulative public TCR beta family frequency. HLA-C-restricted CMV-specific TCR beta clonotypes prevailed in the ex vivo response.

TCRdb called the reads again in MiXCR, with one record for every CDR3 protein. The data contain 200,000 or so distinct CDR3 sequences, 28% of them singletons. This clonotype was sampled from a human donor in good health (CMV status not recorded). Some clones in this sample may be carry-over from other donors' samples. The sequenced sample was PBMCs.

The CDR3 reads CASSQGRSSYNEQFF. CDR3 in DNA: TGTGCCAGCAGCCAGGGGCGCAGCTCCTACAATGAGCAGTTCTTC. The V call is TRBV7-6, the J call TRBJ2-1, with TRBD1 as a possible D gene (6 bases). The germline V and J ends were trimmed by 5 bases and 0 bases, with 11 bases remaining between them. This CDR3 has 15 residues. Germline CDR1 reads SGHVS; CDR2 reads FNYEAQ.